A selection of T cell receptor beta chains follows, all from one sample in a study of cytomegalovirus exposure and HLA in healthy donors. Measured with immunoSEQ multiplex PCR; TCRdb has only the in-frame clones, and not every one. The sample has fewer than 250,000 clones, around 80% seen once; the top ten hold 2.9%. The sample comprised PBMCs. The origin of the receptors is a man aged 30-40 years in good health and CMV-seronegative. The CDR3 runs from the conserved cysteine through the conserved F or W. Each record gives: V gene, clone size, J gene, D gene, CDR3 length, CDR3 DNA, CDR3 protein. A D gene is named only where the DNA matches it firmly. For some rows the clone size is stated as once, few or many, or as a class when expanded; others skip it.

V gene: TRBV5-3; clone size: -; J gene: TRBJ2-7; D gene: TRBD1; CDR3 length: 14; CDR3 DNA: TGTGCCAGAAGGTTTGGACAGGCTACCTACGAGCAGTACTTC; CDR3 protein: CARRFGQATYEQYF
V gene: TRBV7-3; clone size: -; J gene: TRBJ2-3; D gene: TRBD2; CDR3 length: 17; CDR3 DNA: TGTGCCAGCAGCCGGGGACCGACGGGACTAGGCACAGATACGCAGTATTTT; CDR3 protein: CASSRGPTGLGTDTQYF
V gene: TRBV7-9; clone size: -; J gene: TRBJ1-1; D gene: TRBD1; CDR3 length: 14; CDR3 DNA: TGTGCCAGCAGCTTAAGCGACAGGGGCACTGAAGCTTTCTTT; CDR3 protein: CASSLSDRGTEAFF
V gene: TRBV7-9; clone size: few; J gene: TRBJ2-7; D gene: -; CDR3 length: 13; CDR3 DNA: TGTGCCAGCAGCTTGGACGGACAGTACGAGCAGTACTTC; CDR3 protein: CASSLDGQYEQYF
V gene: TRBV5-1; clone size: once; J gene: TRBJ2-3; D gene: -; CDR3 length: 15; CDR3 DNA: TGCGCCAGCAGCCCGGCCGGGACTAGCACAGATACGCAGTATTTT; CDR3 protein: CASSPAGTSTDTQYF
V gene: TRBV9; clone size: -; J gene: TRBJ2-7; D gene: TRBD2; CDR3 length: 15; CDR3 DNA: TGTGCCAGCAGCACGGGACTAGCGGACGCCTACGAGCAGTACTTC; CDR3 protein: CASSTGLADAYEQYF
V gene: TRBV6-1; clone size: -; J gene: TRBJ1-4; D gene: TRBD1; CDR3 length: 16; CDR3 DNA: TGTGCCAGCAGTGAAGCGCTTCAGGGGGTCAATGAAAAACTGTTTTTT; CDR3 protein: CASSEALQGVNEKLFF
V gene: TRBV10-3; clone size: -; J gene: TRBJ2-7; D gene: -; CDR3 length: 13; CDR3 DNA: TGTGCCATCAGTGATGGAGGGCCCTACGAGCAGTACTTC; CDR3 protein: CAISDGGPYEQYF
V gene: TRBV6-6; clone size: few; J gene: TRBJ2-7; D gene: -; CDR3 length: 11; CDR3 DNA: TGTGCCAGCAGCGGTCGGGGGGAGCAGTACTTC; CDR3 protein: CASSGRGEQYF
V gene: TRBV15; clone size: few; J gene: TRBJ2-2; D gene: TRBD1; CDR3 length: 17; CDR3 DNA: TGTGCCACCAGCAGACGCGACAGGGGGCGAAACACCGGGGAGCTGTTTTTT; CDR3 protein: CATSRRDRGRNTGELFF
V gene: TRBV27; clone size: few; J gene: TRBJ2-7; D gene: TRBD1; CDR3 length: 14; CDR3 DNA: TGTGCCAGCAGTCCCGGACAGGGTCTGTACGAGCAGTACTTC; CDR3 protein: CASSPGQGLYEQYF
V gene: TRBV28; clone size: -; J gene: TRBJ1-4; D gene: -; CDR3 length: 13; CDR3 DNA: TGTGCCAGCAGTCCCGTGATTCAGGAAAAACTGTTTTTT; CDR3 protein: CASSPVIQEKLFF
V gene: TRBV28; clone size: once; J gene: TRBJ2-7; D gene: -; CDR3 length: 14; CDR3 DNA: TGTGCCAGCAGTTTAGCCGACAGCCCCTACGAGCAGTACTTC; CDR3 protein: CASSLADSPYEQYF
V gene: TRBV14; clone size: -; J gene: TRBJ1-1; D gene: -; CDR3 length: 17; CDR3 DNA: TGTGCCAGCAGCCAAGATAGGACACTCCCCGAAGGAACTGAAGCTTTCTTT; CDR3 protein: CASSQDRTLPEGTEAFF
V gene: TRBV28; clone size: few; J gene: TRBJ2-1; D gene: TRBD2; CDR3 length: 18; CDR3 DNA: TGTGCCAGCAGTTTAGGGTTTCTAGTAGCGGGGGGTAACAATGAGCAGTTCTTC; CDR3 protein: CASSLGFLVAGGNNEQFF
V gene: TRBV7-9; clone size: -; J gene: TRBJ1-4; D gene: TRBD1; CDR3 length: 16; CDR3 DNA: TGTGCCAGCAGCTCAGGGGGGCGCGCAACTAATGAAAAACTGTTTTTT; CDR3 protein: CASSSGGRATNEKLFF
V gene: TRBV6-1; clone size: -; J gene: TRBJ2-7; D gene: TRBD2; CDR3 length: 16; CDR3 DNA: TGTGCCAGCAGTGTGGCTAGCGGGGGGGTTGCCTACGAGCAGTACTTC; CDR3 protein: CASSVASGGVAYEQYF
V gene: TRBV6-1; clone size: few; J gene: TRBJ1-5; D gene: -; CDR3 length: 13; CDR3 DNA: TGTGCCAGCAGTGAATTTCTAAATCAGCCCCAGCATTTT; CDR3 protein: CASSEFLNQPQHF
V gene: TRBV4-3; clone size: -; J gene: TRBJ2-7; D gene: -; CDR3 length: 16; CDR3 DNA: TGCGCCAGCAGCCAAGACCCTCGGGACACCTCCTACGAGCAGTACTTC; CDR3 protein: CASSQDPRDTSYEQYF
V gene: TRBV19; clone size: -; J gene: TRBJ1-2; D gene: -; CDR3 length: 15; CDR3 DNA: TGTGCCAGTATGGGCCGAGCAGGGCAAGCCTATGGCTACACCTTC; CDR3 protein: CASMGRAGQAYGYTF
V gene: TRBV5-1; clone size: -; J gene: TRBJ1-5; D gene: -; CDR3 length: 13; CDR3 DNA: TGCGCCAGCAGCCCGGAGGGGTTGGGGGCCCAGCATTTT; CDR3 protein: CASSPEGLGAQHF
V gene: TRBV20-1; clone size: -; J gene: TRBJ2-7; D gene: -; CDR3 length: 11; CDR3 DNA: TGCAGTGCCGACTTTTCCTACGAGCAGTATTTC; CDR3 protein: CSADFSYEQYF
V gene: TRBV10-3; clone size: -; J gene: TRBJ2-3; D gene: -; CDR3 length: 15; CDR3 DNA: TGTGCCATCAGTGAAAGGGGGAAGGGCACAGATACGCAGTATTTT; CDR3 protein: CAISERGKGTDTQYF
V gene: TRBV7-2; clone size: -; J gene: TRBJ2-3; D gene: -; CDR3 length: 16; CDR3 DNA: TGTGCCAGCAGCTTAGGCGGTGGGGGGGCGAGTCTGCCGCAGTATTTT; CDR3 protein: CASSLGGGGASLPQYF
V gene: TRBV5-3; clone size: -; J gene: TRBJ1-2; D gene: TRBD1; CDR3 length: 13; CDR3 DNA: TGTGCCAGGACATACAGGGGCGACTATGGCTACACCTTC; CDR3 protein: CARTYRGDYGYTF
V gene: TRBV5-5; clone size: -; J gene: TRBJ2-5; D gene: TRBD1; CDR3 length: 14; CDR3 DNA: TGTGCCAGCAGCCCGGGGACAGTCCAAGAGACCCAGTACTTC; CDR3 protein: CASSPGTVQETQYF
V gene: TRBV9; clone size: -; J gene: TRBJ1-5; D gene: TRBD1; CDR3 length: 12; CDR3 DNA: TGTGCCAGCAGCGGACAGGGGCAGCCCCAGCATTTT; CDR3 protein: CASSGQGQPQHF
V gene: TRBV6-6; clone size: -; J gene: TRBJ1-1; D gene: -; CDR3 length: 16; CDR3 DNA: TGTGCCAGCAGTTCTAGAGGGGGGGGCTATCGGGTTGAAGCTTTCTTT; CDR3 protein: CASSSRGGGYRVEAFF
V gene: TRBV5-6; clone size: -; J gene: TRBJ2-5; D gene: -; CDR3 length: 14; CDR3 DNA: TGTGCCAGCAGCTCGGCCGCGGCCCAAGAGACCCAGTACTTC; CDR3 protein: CASSSAAAQETQYF
V gene: TRBV5-1; clone size: -; J gene: TRBJ1-1; D gene: -; CDR3 length: 15; CDR3 DNA: TGCGCCAGCAGCTCGGGACTCGGGGGGCGCACTGAAGCTTTCTTT; CDR3 protein: CASSSGLGGRTEAFF
V gene: TRBV6-1; clone size: -; J gene: TRBJ1-1; D gene: TRBD1; CDR3 length: 14; CDR3 DNA: TGTGCCAGCAGTGACGGACAGGGAGACACTGAAGCTTTCTTT; CDR3 protein: CASSDGQGDTEAFF
V gene: TRBV28; clone size: -; J gene: TRBJ1-4; D gene: -; CDR3 length: 15; CDR3 DNA: TGTGCCAGCAGTTTCCCCTCCCCCTCGGAGGAAAAACTGTTTTTT; CDR3 protein: CASSFPSPSEEKLFF
V gene: TRBV28; clone size: -; J gene: TRBJ2-3; D gene: TRBD2; CDR3 length: 17; CDR3 DNA: TGTGCCAGCAGTAATTCCGTAGCGGGGGGGCTTGATGATACGCAGTATTTT; CDR3 protein: CASSNSVAGGLDDTQYF
V gene: TRBV4-2; clone size: few; J gene: TRBJ1-1; D gene: -; CDR3 length: 15; CDR3 DNA: TGTGCCAGCAGCCAAGATCAGGGAGGGTACAATGAAGCTTTCTTT; CDR3 protein: CASSQDQGGYNEAFF
V gene: TRBV5-4; clone size: -; J gene: TRBJ2-3; D gene: -; CDR3 length: 13; CDR3 DNA: TGTGCCAGCAGTTTCTCTTCCACAGATACGCAGTATTTT; CDR3 protein: CASSFSSTDTQYF
V gene: TRBV2; clone size: -; J gene: TRBJ1-1; D gene: TRBD1; CDR3 length: 18; CDR3 DNA: TGTGCCAGCAGTGAAGCGATCCGAGGGGGCGTGCGGAACACTGAAGCTTTCTTT; CDR3 protein: CASSEAIRGGVRNTEAFF
V gene: TRBV18; clone size: -; J gene: TRBJ1-2; D gene: -; CDR3 length: 15; CDR3 DNA: TGTGCCAGCTCACCTCCATCCGGGACTAACTATGGCTACACCTTC; CDR3 protein: CASSPPSGTNYGYTF
V gene: TRBV14; clone size: -; J gene: TRBJ1-6; D gene: -; CDR3 length: 13; CDR3 DNA: TGTGCCAGCAGCCTGCACTCAAATTCACCCCTCCACTTT; CDR3 protein: CASSLHSNSPLHF
V gene: TRBV5-1; clone size: -; J gene: TRBJ2-1; D gene: -; CDR3 length: 17; CDR3 DNA: TGCGCCAGCAGTTTGACGCAAGCCTTTAGCTCCTACAATGAGCAGTTCTTC; CDR3 protein: CASSLTQAFSSYNEQFF
V gene: TRBV6-1; clone size: -; J gene: TRBJ1-2; D gene: -; CDR3 length: 15; CDR3 DNA: TGTGCCAGCAGCGTTCTCGACAGGACTAACTATGGCTACACCTTC; CDR3 protein: CASSVLDRTNYGYTF
V gene: TRBV5-8; clone size: -; J gene: TRBJ2-3; D gene: TRBD1; CDR3 length: 17; CDR3 DNA: TGTGCCAGCAGCTACCCCTTGACAGGGGGCAGAACAGATACGCAGTATTTT; CDR3 protein: CASSYPLTGGRTDTQYF
V gene: TRBV10-2; clone size: -; J gene: TRBJ2-5; D gene: -; CDR3 length: 13; CDR3 DNA: TGCGCCAGCAGTAAGTGGGCCCAAGAGACCCAGTACTTC; CDR3 protein: CASSKWAQETQYF
V gene: TRBV5-4; clone size: -; J gene: TRBJ1-4; D gene: -; CDR3 length: 13; CDR3 DNA: TGTGCCAGCAGCCTTGGGGCGGACGAAAAACTGTTTTTT; CDR3 protein: CASSLGADEKLFF
V gene: TRBV7-8; clone size: -; J gene: TRBJ1-2; D gene: TRBD1; CDR3 length: 15; CDR3 DNA: TGTGCCAGCAGCTCACGGACAGGGGTGCCTCATGGCTACACCTTC; CDR3 protein: CASSSRTGVPHGYTF
V gene: TRBV28; clone size: once; J gene: TRBJ1-1; D gene: TRBD1; CDR3 length: 14; CDR3 DNA: TGTGCCAGCAGTGAGACAGGGCCGAACACTGAAGCTTTCTTT; CDR3 protein: CASSETGPNTEAFF
V gene: TRBV1; clone size: once; J gene: TRBJ2-5; D gene: -; CDR3 length: 17; CDR3 DNA: TGCACCAGCAGCCTCTATCAGCGGGGGGGCCCGACGGAGACCCAGTACTTC; CDR3 protein: CTSSLYQRGGPTETQYF
V gene: TRBV9; clone size: few; J gene: TRBJ2-1; D gene: TRBD2; CDR3 length: 20; CDR3 DNA: TGTGCCAGCAGCAAAGACGGAGCGGGGGGACCTCCTAACAGGGACAATGAGCAGTTCTTC; CDR3 protein: CASSKDGAGGPPNRDNEQFF
V gene: TRBV9; clone size: -; J gene: TRBJ1-3; D gene: TRBD1; CDR3 length: 18; CDR3 DNA: TGTGCCAGCAGCGTATATGACTCAGGGGGCTCAGGTGGAAACACCATATATTTT; CDR3 protein: CASSVYDSGGSGGNTIYF
V gene: TRBV6-1; clone size: few; J gene: TRBJ1-6; D gene: -; CDR3 length: 13; CDR3 DNA: TGTGCCAGCAGTGAACAGGCGATTTCACCCCTCCACTTT; CDR3 protein: CASSEQAISPLHF
V gene: TRBV5-5; clone size: -; J gene: TRBJ2-1; D gene: TRBD2; CDR3 length: 17; CDR3 DNA: TGTGCCAGCAGCTCCATAATAGCGGGGGTGACAGGCAATGAGCAGTTCTTC; CDR3 protein: CASSSIIAGVTGNEQFF
V gene: TRBV7-6; clone size: few; J gene: TRBJ1-4; D gene: TRBD1; CDR3 length: 14; CDR3 DNA: TGTGCCAGCAGCCGGTCGGGACAGAATGAAAAACTGTTTTTT; CDR3 protein: CASSRSGQNEKLFF
V gene: TRBV5-5; clone size: -; J gene: TRBJ1-2; D gene: -; CDR3 length: 13; CDR3 DNA: TGTGCCAGCAGCTTGGCCAGGTCGACCGGCTACACCTTC; CDR3 protein: CASSLARSTGYTF
V gene: TRBV5-6; clone size: -; J gene: TRBJ2-7; D gene: -; CDR3 length: 13; CDR3 DNA: TGTGCCAGCAGCAAGACAGTCTCCTACGAGCAGTACTTC; CDR3 protein: CASSKTVSYEQYF
V gene: TRBV7-9; clone size: few; J gene: TRBJ1-2; D gene: TRBD1; CDR3 length: 15; CDR3 DNA: TGTGCCAGCAGCTATTCCGGGACAGGGAACTATGGCTACACCTTC; CDR3 protein: CASSYSGTGNYGYTF